This TCR beta chain was identified during a study of T cell responses to AZD1222 COVID-19 vaccine. Germline V gene lookup returns CDR1 SGDLS and CDR2 YYNGEE. The CDR3 is 16 residues long. Trimming stripped 4 bases from V and 2 bases from J, with 19 bases between. Using immunoSEQ multiplex PCR, the repertoire was profiled, and TCRdb retains in-frame clones only, with some absent. The sample includes about 160,000 clones, around 94% of them seen just once. Sequenced material: peripheral blood, taken 28 days after the second AZD1222 dose. This clonotype originated in an adult who received the AZD1222 COVID-19 vaccine. The chain links TRBV9 to TRBJ2-7; D might be TRBD2 (6 bases). The CDR3 is CASSLMGDSTPYEQYF. The CDR3 DNA sequence: TGTGCCAGCAGCCTTATGGGGGACTCCACCCCCTACGAGCAGTACTTC.